These 5 T cell receptor beta chains were all obtained from the same sample, sequenced in a study of T-cell memory formation after mild COVID-19. A single record per CDR3 protein comes from TCRdb applying MiXCR to the 5' RACE reads. Of about 500,000 distinct CDR3 sequences in the sample, 20% are singletons; the top ten hold around 12%. The material sequenced was PBMCs or a T cell subset sorted from them (not recorded which). The receptors were gathered from an adult woman who had mild COVID-19 (a few samples of this study predate the infection). Cell type and time point are not known.

This chain links TRBV7-9 with TRBJ2-1; 7 nucleotides align to TRBD2. Trimming at V came to 5 bases and at J to 10 bases, leaving 8 bases not matched to a gene. The CDR3 loop spans 13 amino acids. Germline lookup yields CDR1 SEHNR and CDR2 FQNEAQ (reference sequence). DNA for the CDR3: TGTGCCAGCAGCCTCAAGCGGGAACGAGAGCAGTTCTTC. Amino acid sequence: CASSLKREREQFF. Full variable domain (missing parts from reference TRBV7-9 and TRBJ2-1): DTGVSQNPRHKITKRGQNVTFRCDPISEHNRLYWYRQTLGQGPEFLTYFQNEAQLEKSRLLSDRFSAERPKGSFSTLEIQRTEQGDSAMYLCASSLKREREQFFGPGTRLTVL.

This sequence joins TRBV5-1 and TRBJ2-5, with D unresolved. CDR3 length: 14 residues. V was pared by 2 bases and J by 2 bases, with 10 bases between. Looked up from germline, CDR1 is SGHRS and CDR2 is YFSETQ. The CDR3: CASSFVSEQETQYF. DNA for the CDR3: TGCGCCAGCAGCTTTGTGTCAGAACAAGAGACCCAGTACTTC. Full variable domain (outside the CDR3, taken from reference TRBV5-1 and TRBJ2-5): KAGVTQTPRYLIKTRGQQVTLSCSPISGHRSVSWYQQTPGQGLQFLFEYFSETQRNKGNFPGRFSGRQFSNSRSEMNVSTLELGDSALYLCASSFVSEQETQYFGPGTRLLVL.

The chain uses TRBV4-2 and TRBJ2-2; 7 nucleotides line up with TRBD2. J was trimmed by 7 bases and V by 0 bases; bases with no gene match: 14. The CDR3 sequence is 18 residues long. Germline lookup yields CDR1 LGHNA and CDR2 YNFKEQ. In nucleotides, the CDR3 is TGTGCCAGCAGCCAAGATCCCCCCCGTGGACTAGTTGTCGGGGAGCTGTTTTTT. Encoded protein: CASSQDPPRGLVVGELFF.

This rearrangement joins TRBV9 to TRBJ2-3; TRBD1 might be the D (5 bases). The CDR3 covers 15 residues. Trimming left V 0 bases short and J 4 bases short, with 12 bases between. In germline, CDR1 is SGDLS, CDR2 YYNGEE. The CDR3 nucleotides read TGTGCCAGCAGCGTAGAGGCGACAGTGGCAGATACGCAGTATTTT. It translates to CASSVEATVADTQYF. The full variable domain, completed using reference TRBV9 and TRBJ2-3, is DSGVTQTPKHLITATGQRVTLRCSPRSGDLSVYWYQQSLDQGLQFLIQYYNGEERAKGNILERFSAQQFPDLHSELNLSSLELGDSALYFCASSVEATVADTQYFGPGTRLTVL.

This clonotype has only a few counts. The V gene is TRBV27, the J gene TRBJ2-7, with 9 nucleotides matching TRBD1. J lost 3 bases, V lost 4 bases, and 4 bases had no gene match. There are 14 residues in the CDR3. CDR1 is MNHEY and CDR2 is SMNVEV in the germline V gene (reference sequence). CDR3 in amino acids: CASSWTGANYEQYF. CDR3 in DNA: TGTGCCAGCAGTTGGACAGGGGCGAACTACGAGCAGTACTTC.